These T cell receptor beta chains were read from a single sample in a study of cytomegalovirus exposure and HLA in healthy donors. Only in-frame clones appear in the TCRdb table, and some are missing; sequencing was by immunoSEQ multiplex PCR. The top ten clones hold roughly 1% of a sample with 220,000 or so clones, about nine tenths of them seen once. The sample taken for sequencing was PBMCs. These receptors were taken from a woman between 18 and 30 years old in good health and CMV-seronegative. CDR3s include the opening cysteine and the closing phenylalanine or tryptophan. A D gene is named only where the DNA matches it firmly. Only some rows state a clone size, as once, few, many or a class for expanded clones.

>15|TRBV6-4|TRBJ1-2|.|.
TGTGCCAGCAGTGAAGCCAGGGGAAGTAACTATGGCTACACCTTC
CASSEARGSNYGYTF
>12|TRBV7-9|TRBJ1-6|.|.
TGTGCCAGCAGCCCAGCCGGGTCACCCCTCCACTTT
CASSPAGSPLHF
>13|TRBV12-5|TRBJ1-2|once|.
TGTGCTAGTGGTTGGACAGCTACACAAGGCTACACCTTC
CASGWTATQGYTF
>14|TRBV28|TRBJ2-3|.|.
TGTGCCAGCAGTTTATATACCCGGGGAGGCACGCAGTATTTT
CASSLYTRGGTQYF
>16|TRBV10-3|TRBJ1-3|.|TRBD1
TGTGCCATCTCCGTTGGGGGACAGACGAACGGAAACACCATATATTTT
CAISVGGQTNGNTIYF
>14|TRBV19|TRBJ1-1|.|.
TGTGCCAGTAGTATCCAGCGCGACAACACTGAAGCTTTCTTT
CASSIQRDNTEAFF
>14|TRBV4-2|TRBJ2-3|.|TRBD2
TGTGCCAGCGGGGCTAGCGGCCGCACAGATACGCAGTATTTT
CASGASGRTDTQYF
>17|TRBV27|TRBJ2-1|once|TRBD2
TGTGCCAGCAGTTTATTTCCTAGCGGGAGCTCCTACAATGAGCAGTTCTTC
CASSLFPSGSSYNEQFF
>11|TRBV2|TRBJ1-2|few|TRBD1
TGTGCCAGCAGTGTTGGACAGGAGGTCTCCTTC
CASSVGQEVSF
>14|TRBV2|TRBJ1-6|few|.
TGTGCCAGCAGTGACCGTGCCAGGGATTCACCCCTCCACTTT
CASSDRARDSPLHF
>11|TRBV11-3|TRBJ2-1|.|.
TGTGCCAGCAGCCACGGGGGTGAGCAGTTCTTC
CASSHGGEQFF
>12|TRBV29-1|TRBJ2-7|.|TRBD1
TGCAGCGTCCGGACAGGGAACTACGAGCAGTACTTC
CSVRTGNYEQYF
>11|TRBV28|TRBJ1-1|.|.
TGTGCCAGCGTTGTAAACACTGAAGCTTTCTTT
CASVVNTEAFF
>16|TRBV18|TRBJ1-5|few|TRBD1
TGTGCCAGCTCACCCGGACAGGGCCGGAGTGATCAGCCCCAGCATTTT
CASSPGQGRSDQPQHF
>14|TRBV30|TRBJ1-3|.|TRBD1
TGTGCCTGGAGGGGACAGCCTTCTGGAAACACCATATATTTT
CAWRGQPSGNTIYF
>14|TRBV28|TRBJ1-2|.|TRBD1
TGTGCCAGCCGTTGGGACAGAAAAAACTATGGCTACACCTTC
CASRWDRKNYGYTF
>14|TRBV6-5|TRBJ1-1|.|.
TGTGCCAGCAGTTACGTCCGGGAGAACACTGAAGCTTTCTTT
CASSYVRENTEAFF
>16|TRBV7-9|TRBJ1-2|.|.
TGTGCCAGCAGCCGCGACTCCTCCGGGGTGGACTATGGCTACACCTTC
CASSRDSSGVDYGYTF
>16|TRBV5-1|TRBJ2-3|.|TRBD2
TGCGCCAGCAGCTTAGTGACTAGCGGGAGCAGAGATACGCAGTATTTT
CASSLVTSGSRDTQYF
>17|TRBV13|TRBJ2-1|.|TRBD2
TGTGCCAGCAGCGAAAGACTAGCGGGAGATTTGTGGAATGAGCAGTTCTTC
CASSERLAGDLWNEQFF
>13|TRBV6-5|TRBJ2-5|.|.
TGTGCCAGCGTGGGGGCTGGGCTAGAGACCCAGTACTTC
CASVGAGLETQYF
>12|TRBV6-5|TRBJ2-1|.|.
TGTGCCAGCGGGCGGGGTAGGAATGAGCAGTTCTTC
CASGRGRNEQFF
>10|TRBV28|TRBJ1-2|few|.
TGTGCCAGCAACTACTATGGCTACACCTTC
CASNYYGYTF
>16|TRBV25-1|TRBJ2-7|.|TRBD1
TGTGCCAGCAGACCCGCCCCGGGACAGGGTATCTACGAGCAGTACTTC
CASRPAPGQGIYEQYF
>14|TRBV19|TRBJ1-1|.|.
TGTGCCAGTAGGCTTTTTTGGGTCGACAGTGAAGCTTTCTTT
CASRLFWVDSEAFF
>13|TRBV15|TRBJ2-1|.|.
TGTGCCACCAGCAGAGATTCCAGGGATGAGCAGTTCTTC
CATSRDSRDEQFF